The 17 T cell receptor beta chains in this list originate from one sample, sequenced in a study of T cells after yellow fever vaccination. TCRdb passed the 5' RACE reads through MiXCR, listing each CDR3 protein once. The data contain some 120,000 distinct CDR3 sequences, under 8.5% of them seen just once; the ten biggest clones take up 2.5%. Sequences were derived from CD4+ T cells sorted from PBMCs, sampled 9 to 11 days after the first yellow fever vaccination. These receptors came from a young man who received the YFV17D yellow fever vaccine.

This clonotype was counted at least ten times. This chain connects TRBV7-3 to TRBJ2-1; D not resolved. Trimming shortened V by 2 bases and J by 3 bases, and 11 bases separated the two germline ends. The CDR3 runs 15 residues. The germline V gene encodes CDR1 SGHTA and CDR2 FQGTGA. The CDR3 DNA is TGTGCCAGCAGCTTAGGCCTCGTAAGCTACAATGAGCAGTTCTTC. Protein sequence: CASSLGLVSYNEQFF.

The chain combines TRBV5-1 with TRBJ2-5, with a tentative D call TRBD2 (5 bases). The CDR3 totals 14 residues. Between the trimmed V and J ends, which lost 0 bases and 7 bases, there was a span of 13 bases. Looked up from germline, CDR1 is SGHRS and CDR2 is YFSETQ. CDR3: CASSLGQAEGTQYF. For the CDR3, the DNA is TGCGCCAGCAGCTTGGGGCAGGCCGAGGGGACCCAGTACTTC.

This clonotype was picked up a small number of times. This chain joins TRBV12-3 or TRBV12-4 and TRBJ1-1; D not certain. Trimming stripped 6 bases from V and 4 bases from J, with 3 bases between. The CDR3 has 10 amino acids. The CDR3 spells CASSSTEAFF. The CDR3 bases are TGTGCCAGCAGCTCCACTGAAGCTTTCTTT.

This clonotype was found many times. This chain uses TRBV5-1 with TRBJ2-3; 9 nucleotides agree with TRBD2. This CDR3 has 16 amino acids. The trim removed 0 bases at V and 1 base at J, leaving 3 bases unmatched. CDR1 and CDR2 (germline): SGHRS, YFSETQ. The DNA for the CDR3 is TGCGCCAGCAGCTTGGAGGCTAGCGGGGGCACAGATACGCAGTATTTT. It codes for CASSLEASGGTDTQYF.

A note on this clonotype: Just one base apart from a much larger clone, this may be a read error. DNA of the CDR3: TGTGCCAGCAGGACTCTCAGGAGAGACACTGAAGCTTTCTTT. Translating it yields CASRTLRRDTEAFF. V usage is TRBV6-1 and J usage is TRBJ1-1; D call uncertain. This CDR3 has 14 amino acids. Germline CDR1 is MNHNS and CDR2 is SASEGT. V was pared by 6 bases and J by 3 bases, with 14 bases between.

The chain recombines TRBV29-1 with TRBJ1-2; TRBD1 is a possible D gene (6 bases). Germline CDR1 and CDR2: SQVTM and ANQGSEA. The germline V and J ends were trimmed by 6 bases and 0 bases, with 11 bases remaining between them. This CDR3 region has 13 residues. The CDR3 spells CSVDRNPNYGYTF. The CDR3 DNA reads TGCAGCGTCGACAGGAATCCTAACTATGGCTACACCTTC.

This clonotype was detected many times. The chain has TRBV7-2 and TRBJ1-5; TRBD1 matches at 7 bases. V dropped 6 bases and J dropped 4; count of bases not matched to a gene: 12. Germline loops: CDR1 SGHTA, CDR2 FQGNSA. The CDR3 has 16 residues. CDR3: CASSPRTGLWNQPQHF. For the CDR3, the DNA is TGTGCCAGCAGTCCCAGGACAGGTTTATGGAATCAGCCCCAGCATTTT. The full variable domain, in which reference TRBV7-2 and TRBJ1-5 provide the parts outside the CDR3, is GAGVSQSPSNKVTEKGKDVELRCDPISGHTALYWYRQSLGQGLEFLIYFQGNSAPDKSGLPSDRFSAERTGGSVSTLTIQRTQQEDSAVYLCASSPRTGLWNQPQHFGDGTRLSIL.

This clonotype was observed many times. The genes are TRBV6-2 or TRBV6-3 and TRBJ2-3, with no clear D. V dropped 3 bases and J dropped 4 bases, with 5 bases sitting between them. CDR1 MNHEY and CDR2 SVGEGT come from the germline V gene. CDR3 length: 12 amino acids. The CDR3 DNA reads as TGTGCCAGCAGTTATATAGCAGATACGCAGTATTTT. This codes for CASSYIADTQYF.

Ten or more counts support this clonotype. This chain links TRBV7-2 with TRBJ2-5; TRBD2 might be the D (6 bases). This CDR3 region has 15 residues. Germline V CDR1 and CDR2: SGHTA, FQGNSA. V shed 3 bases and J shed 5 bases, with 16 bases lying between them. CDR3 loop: CASSLMGGERETQYF. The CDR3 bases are TGTGCCAGCAGCTTGATGGGCGGGGAGAGGGAGACCCAGTACTTC. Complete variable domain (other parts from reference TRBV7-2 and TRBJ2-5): GAGVSQSPSNKVTEKGKDVELRCDPISGHTALYWYRQSLGQGLEFLIYFQGNSAPDKSGLPSDRFSAERTGGSVSTLTIQRTQQEDSAVYLCASSLMGGERETQYFGPGTRLLVL.

As DNA, the CDR3 is TGCGCCAGCAGCTTGGAGGGACAGTCTCATTCACCCCTCCACTTT. It codes for CASSLEGQSHSPLHF. This rearrangement joins TRBV5-1 to TRBJ1-6; 7 bases are a match to TRBD1. The CDR3 length is 15 residues. V lost 0 bases and J lost 8; bases outside the gene matches: 5. Germline values: CDR1 SGHRS, CDR2 YFSETQ.

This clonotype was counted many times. CDR3 in amino acids: CASSWGQGNTGELFF. Written as DNA, the CDR3 is TGTGCCAGCAGCTGGGGACAGGGGAACACCGGGGAGCTGTTTTTT. The chain joins TRBV5-4 to TRBJ2-2; 9 nucleotides match TRBD1. The CDR3 consists of 15 residues. Germline values: CDR1 SGHNT, CDR2 YYREEE (reference sequence). With V trimmed by 3 bases and J by 1 base, 1 base remained unmatched.

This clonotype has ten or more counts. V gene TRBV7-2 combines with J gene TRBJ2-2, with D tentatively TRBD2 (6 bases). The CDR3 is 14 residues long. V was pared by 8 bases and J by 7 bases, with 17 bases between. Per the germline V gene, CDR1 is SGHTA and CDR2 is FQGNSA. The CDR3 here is CASGGNAGGGELFF. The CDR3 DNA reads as TGTGCCAGCGGCGGGAACGCCGGGGGCGGGGAGCTGTTTTTT.

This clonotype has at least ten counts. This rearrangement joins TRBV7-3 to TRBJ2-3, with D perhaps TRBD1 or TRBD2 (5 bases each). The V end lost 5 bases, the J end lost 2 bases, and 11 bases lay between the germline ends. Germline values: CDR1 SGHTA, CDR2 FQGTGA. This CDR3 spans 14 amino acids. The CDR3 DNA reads TGTGCCAGCAGCCCGGGGCCCTACACAGATACGCAGTATTTT. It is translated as CASSPGPYTDTQYF.

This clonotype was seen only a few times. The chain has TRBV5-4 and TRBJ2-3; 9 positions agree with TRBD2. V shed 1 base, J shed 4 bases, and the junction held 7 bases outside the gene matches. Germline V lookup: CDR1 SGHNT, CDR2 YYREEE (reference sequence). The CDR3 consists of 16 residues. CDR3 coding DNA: TGTGCCAGCAGCTTGTACGCGGGGGGGAGGGCAGATACGCAGTATTTT. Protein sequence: CASSLYAGGRADTQYF.

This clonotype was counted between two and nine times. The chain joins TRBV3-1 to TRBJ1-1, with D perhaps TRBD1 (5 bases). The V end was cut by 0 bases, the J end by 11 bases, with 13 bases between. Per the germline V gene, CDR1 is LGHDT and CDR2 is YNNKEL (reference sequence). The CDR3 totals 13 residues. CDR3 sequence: CASSQDRGSRAFF. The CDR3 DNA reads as TGTGCCAGCAGCCAAGATCGGGGGAGCCGGGCTTTCTTT.

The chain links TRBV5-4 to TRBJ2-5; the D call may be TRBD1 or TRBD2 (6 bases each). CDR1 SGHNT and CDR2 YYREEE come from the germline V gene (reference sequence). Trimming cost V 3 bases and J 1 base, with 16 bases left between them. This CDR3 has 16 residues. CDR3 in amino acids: CASSWGAPHTQETQYF. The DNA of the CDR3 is TGTGCCAGCAGCTGGGGGGCCCCACATACCCAAGAGACCCAGTACTTC.

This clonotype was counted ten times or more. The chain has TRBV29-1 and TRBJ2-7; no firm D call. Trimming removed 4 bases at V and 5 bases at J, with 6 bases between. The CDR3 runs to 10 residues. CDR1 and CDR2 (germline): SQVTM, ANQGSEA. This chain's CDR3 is CSVGVDEQYF. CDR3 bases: TGCAGCGTTGGGGTAGACGAGCAGTACTTC.